This T cell receptor (beta chain) was observed in a study of Ad26.COV2.S vaccination and SARS-CoV-2 variants. The study's findings and limits: Researchers cautioned that TCR breadth and depth analyses may have underestimated total T cell responses. Vaccinated and placebo-treated recipients had similar non-spike TCR breadth. The study found higher spike-specific TCR breadth in vaccine than placebo recipients. Post-vaccination breadth of spike-specific CD8+ and CD4+ T cell responses was reportedly substantial.

Germline values: CDR1 SGHNT, CDR2 YYREEE (reference sequence). The J segment lost 8 bases and the V segment lost 1 base, leaving 8 bases of the junction unmatched. The CDR3 runs to 15 residues. As concerns this clone: Its matching antigen is unknown.

Measured with immunoSEQ multiplex PCR; TCRdb has only the in-frame clones, and not every one. The profile shows roughly 380,000 clones, approximately 90% of them singletons. The clonotype was recovered from a human donor who had recovered from COVID-19. The chain employs TRBV5-4 and TRBJ2-1, with 8 nucleotides matching TRBD2. The sample here was peripheral blood, taken after recovery from COVID-19. The CDR3: CASSLTGGVYDEQFF. In DNA, the CDR3 is TGTGCCAGCAGCTTGACGGGGGGGGTTTACGATGAGCAGTTCTTC.